Each of the 5 T cell receptor beta chains below was sequenced from the same sample in a study of OX40 agonist ivuxolimab in advanced cancers. TCRdb's table, derived via immunoSEQ multiplex PCR, lists solely in-frame clones and lacks some. The sample holds around 67,000 clones, roughly four fifths seen once. This material consisted of CD4+ or CD8+ T cells sorted from blood, taken in a trial of the OX40 agonist ivuxolimab. Receptors originate from an adult with an advanced solid tumor such as melanoma, head and neck, liver or kidney cancer.

Relative to its sample, this clone is medium-sized (0.01 to 0.1%). The chain links TRBV5-1 to TRBJ1-2; TRBD1 agrees at 7 bases. Germline V gene lookup returns CDR1 SGHRS and CDR2 YFSETQ. J lost 3 bases, V lost 4 bases, and 9 bases had no gene match. The CDR3 runs 15 residues. CDR3 nucleotide sequence: TGCGCCAGCAGCCCGATGGGACAGCCTGACTATGGCTACACCTTC. It is translated as CASSPMGQPDYGYTF.

The genes are TRBV7-7 and TRBJ2-1; D gene unclear. V gave up 5 bases and J gave up 2 bases, with 10 bases separating them. CDR3 length: 14 residues. CDR1 and CDR2 from the germline V gene are SSHAT and FNYEAQ (reference sequence). In DNA, the CDR3 is TGTGCCAGCAGCCCCGCCCCGACCTACAATGAGCAGTTCTTC. The encoded protein is CASSPAPTYNEQFF.

This clone showed up just once. The chain employs TRBV7-9 and TRBJ2-1; TRBD2 matches 11 bases. This CDR3 spans 15 amino acids. CDR1 and CDR2 from the germline V gene are SEHNR and FQNEAQ (reference sequence). Losses at the gene ends were 4 bases for V and 4 bases for J; bases not matched to a gene: 3. In nucleotides, the CDR3 is TGTGCCAGCAGCTGGGGACTAGCGGAATACAATGAGCAGTTCTTC. It is translated as CASSWGLAEYNEQFF.

The V and J genes are TRBV4-2 and TRBJ2-1; a weak D match, TRBD2 (6 bases). Trimming took off 0 bases at V and 1 base at J, with 10 bases between the two ends. Looked up from germline, CDR1 is LGHNA and CDR2 is YNFKEQ. The CDR3 has 16 amino acids. The CDR3 here is CASSQEGGTSYNEQFF. The CDR3 coding sequence is TGTGCCAGCAGCCAAGAAGGCGGGACGTCCTACAATGAGCAGTTCTTC.

J is TRBJ2-7 and V is TRBV6-5; 8 bases map to TRBD2. Unmatched junction bases numbered 6, after V lost 5 bases and J lost 3 bases. This CDR3 contains 14 residues. The germline V gene encodes CDR1 MNHEY and CDR2 SVGAGI. In DNA, the CDR3 is TGTGCCAGCAGTCGCCCGGGACTAGACTACGAGCAGTACTTC. Its translation: CASSRPGLDYEQYF.